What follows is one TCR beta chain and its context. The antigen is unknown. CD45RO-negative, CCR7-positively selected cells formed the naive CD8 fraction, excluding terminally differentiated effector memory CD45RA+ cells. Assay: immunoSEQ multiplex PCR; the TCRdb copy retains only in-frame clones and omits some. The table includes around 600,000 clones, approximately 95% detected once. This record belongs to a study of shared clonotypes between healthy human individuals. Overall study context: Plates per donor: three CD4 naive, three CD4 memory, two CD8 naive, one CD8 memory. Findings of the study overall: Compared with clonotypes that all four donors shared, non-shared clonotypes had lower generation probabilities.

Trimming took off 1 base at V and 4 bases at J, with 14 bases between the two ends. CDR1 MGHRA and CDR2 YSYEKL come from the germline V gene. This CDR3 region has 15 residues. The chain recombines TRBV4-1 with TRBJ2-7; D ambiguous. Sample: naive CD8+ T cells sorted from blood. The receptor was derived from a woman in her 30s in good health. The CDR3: CASSQGAAYSYEQYF. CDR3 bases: TGCGCCAGCAGCCAAGGGGCAGCGTATTCATACGAGCAGTACTTC.